What follows describes a single T cell receptor beta chain. The antigen remains unidentified. This sample is part of a study of cytomegalovirus exposure and HLA in healthy donors. Overall study results and limits: The authors reported that TCR beta sequences could predict HLA-A and HLA-B alleles. These predictions were accurate for most subjects in the first cohort. Donors belonging to an Asian-associated ancestry cluster reportedly showed fewer N-insertions in productive TCRs than the roughly 670-donor mean, according to what a later analysis found. As immune exposure information, only CMV serostatus was available. Looking again later, the authors saw that most CMV-associated TCR beta chains seemed HLA-restricted.

PCR was performed using 60 Vbeta and 13 Jbeta primers. Libraries were prepared by immunoSEQ multiplex PCR; TCRdb keeps only in-frame clonotypes and omits some of them. The table lists about 150,000 clones, about 75% of them singletons. The CDR3 totals 15 residues. Trimming took 1 base from V and 6 from J, leaving 15 bases between them. Germline CDR1 is MNHEY and CDR2 is SMNVEV (reference sequence). The chain combines TRBV27 with TRBJ1-2; D may be TRBD1 (5 bases). The source of this sequence is a young man in good health and CMV-seronegative. The sequenced sample was PBMCs. The CDR3 region has the DNA TGTGCCAGCAGTTTATGGGGCGAGGAGGGTCATGGCTACACCTTC. It codes for CASSLWGEEGHGYTF.